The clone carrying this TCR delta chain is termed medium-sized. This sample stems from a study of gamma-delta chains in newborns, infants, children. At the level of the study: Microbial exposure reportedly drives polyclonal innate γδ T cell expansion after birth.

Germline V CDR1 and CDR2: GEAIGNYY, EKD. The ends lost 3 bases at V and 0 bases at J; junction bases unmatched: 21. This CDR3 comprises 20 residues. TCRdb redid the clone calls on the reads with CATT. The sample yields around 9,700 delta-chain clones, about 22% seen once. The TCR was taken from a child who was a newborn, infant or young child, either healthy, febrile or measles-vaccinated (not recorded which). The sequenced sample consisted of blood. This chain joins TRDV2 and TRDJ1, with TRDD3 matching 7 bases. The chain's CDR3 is CACDSNFPGRDTLYTDKLIF. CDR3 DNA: TGTGCCTGTGACTCAAATTTCCCAGGGAGGGATACCCTTTACACCGATAAACTCATCTTT.